This T cell receptor beta chain derives from a study of pediatric ulcerative colitis. General study results and limits: No controls had the two rectal clonotypes shared by ulcerative colitis patients. Acute severe colitis showed lower rectal diversity from clonal expansions.

At colonoscopy, a blood sample was also collected. A word on this clone: Its antigen is currently unknown.

Clones were read by immunoSEQ multiplex PCR, and TCRdb kept only the in-frame ones, dropping some. This table holds several thousand clones, 70% to 90% found once. What was sequenced was blood. The sequence was collected from a boy between 5 and 17 years old with mild ulcerative colitis.

The CDR3 here is CASSQDSGSSYEQYF. The CDR3 nucleotides read TGTGCCAGCAGCCAAGATAGCGGGAGCTCCTACGAGCAGTACTTC. The J gene is TRBJ2-7, the V gene TRBV4-2; 9 bases line up with TRBD2. V shed 0 bases, J shed 0 bases, and the junction held 0 bases outside the gene matches. Per germline, CDR1 LGHNA and CDR2 YNFKEQ. The CDR3 runs to 15 residues.